This is a list of T cell receptor beta chains from one sample in a study of T cell responses to AZD1222 COVID-19 vaccine. Here immunoSEQ multiplex PCR was the method, and the copy in TCRdb shows in-frame clones only, minus some. The sample lists some 120,000 clones, roughly 88% seen once, with approximately 26% in the top ten. The sequencing used peripheral blood, collected 28 days after the second AZD1222 dose. These receptors originate from an adult who received the AZD1222 COVID-19 vaccine. CDR3s include the opening cysteine and the closing phenylalanine or tryptophan. The D gene is left open where the match is weak. Clone sizes are given selectively: once, few, many, or a class where the clone is expanded.

D: NA
V: TRBV18
J: TRBJ2-7
size: NA
DNA: TGTGCCAGCTCACCCGAACCTCCTAGGGCAGGGAAAGACGAGCAGTACTTC
CDR3: CASSPEPPRAGKDEQYF

D: TRBD1
V: TRBV9
J: TRBJ1-2
size: NA
DNA: TGTGCCAGCAGCTTAACCGCGTGGGGACAGGGGGATGGCTACACCTTC
CDR3: CASSLTAWGQGDGYTF

D: NA
V: TRBV27
J: TRBJ1-6
size: NA
DNA: TGTGCCAGCAGTTTAAAGGCAGGGACTGGAGGATCACCCCTCCACTTT
CDR3: CASSLKAGTGGSPLHF

D: NA
V: TRBV7-2
J: TRBJ2-3
size: NA
DNA: TGTGCCAGCAGCTTAACAGGGACAGATACGCAGTATTTT
CDR3: CASSLTGTDTQYF

D: NA
V: TRBV19
J: TRBJ1-5
size: few
DNA: TGTGCCAGTAAGGCCTCTGTTAGCAATCAGCCCCAGCATTTT
CDR3: CASKASVSNQPQHF

D: TRBD1
V: TRBV11-2
J: TRBJ1-5
size: NA
DNA: TGTGCCAGCAGCGCCACAGGGGGCGGACAGCCCCAGCATTTT
CDR3: CASSATGGGQPQHF

D: TRBD1
V: TRBV7-2
J: TRBJ1-6
size: NA
DNA: TGTGCCAGCAGCTTACCAGGGGGATATTCACCCCTCCACTTT
CDR3: CASSLPGGYSPLHF

D: TRBD1
V: TRBV11-2
J: TRBJ2-5
size: NA
DNA: TGTGCCAGCAGCTACGACAGGGCGTACCAAGAGACCCAGTACTTC
CDR3: CASSYDRAYQETQYF

D: TRBD1
V: TRBV30
J: TRBJ2-1
size: few
DNA: TGTGCCTGGAGTTATAATACAGGGGGCGGGGAGCAGTTCTTC
CDR3: CAWSYNTGGGEQFF

D: NA
V: TRBV11-2
J: TRBJ1-1
size: NA
DNA: TGTGCCAGTGGGGGAAGGATTACTGAAGCTTTCTTT
CDR3: CASGGRITEAFF

D: TRBD2
V: TRBV5-1
J: TRBJ2-7
size: NA
DNA: TGCGCCAGCAGCGGAGGGACTAGCGGTCCCTCCTACGAGCAGTACTTC
CDR3: CASSGGTSGPSYEQYF

D: NA
V: TRBV7-2
J: TRBJ1-6
size: NA
DNA: TGTGCCAGCAGCCCCGTGTCGGGGTATAATTCACCCCTCCACTTT
CDR3: CASSPVSGYNSPLHF

D: NA
V: TRBV12-3/TRBV12-4
J: TRBJ1-5
size: NA
DNA: TGTGCCAGCAGTGTCAGCGGTCTCCAGCCCCAGCATTTT
CDR3: CASSVSGLQPQHF

D: NA
V: TRBV19
J: TRBJ1-5
size: NA
DNA: TGTGCCAGTACTTGGGAGGGTCAGCCCCAGCATTTT
CDR3: CASTWEGQPQHF

D: TRBD1
V: TRBV5-1
J: TRBJ2-1
size: NA
DNA: TGCGCCAGCAATAGGGACAGGGTCAGTGAGCAGTTCTTC
CDR3: CASNRDRVSEQFF

D: NA
V: TRBV6-5
J: TRBJ2-2
size: NA
DNA: TGTGCCAGCAGTCGAGACATGAACACCGGGGAGCTGTTTTTT
CDR3: CASSRDMNTGELFF

D: NA
V: TRBV10-3
J: TRBJ1-4
size: NA
DNA: TGTGCCATCAGTGAAGCGGGGGATGAAAAACTGTTTTTT
CDR3: CAISEAGDEKLFF

D: NA
V: TRBV10-2
J: TRBJ2-7
size: NA
DNA: TGCGCCAGCAGTACATCTCTTAGCTCCTACGAGCAGTACTTC
CDR3: CASSTSLSSYEQYF

D: TRBD1
V: TRBV15
J: TRBJ1-2
size: NA
DNA: TGTGCCACCAGCAGAGAGACAGGGAGGTACACCTTC
CDR3: CATSRETGRYTF

D: NA
V: TRBV28
J: TRBJ1-5
size: NA
DNA: TGTGCCAGCAGATTGGGGGGCCTCAATCAGCCCCAGCATTTT
CDR3: CASRLGGLNQPQHF

D: TRBD1
V: TRBV7-8
J: TRBJ1-1
size: NA
DNA: TGTGCCAGCAGCCCTATTGGGACAGGGAGCACTGAAGCTTTCTTT
CDR3: CASSPIGTGSTEAFF

D: NA
V: TRBV5-1
J: TRBJ1-6
size: NA
DNA: TGCGCCAGCAGCTTGGTTATGGGGGGAGGGAATTCACCCCTCCACTTT
CDR3: CASSLVMGGGNSPLHF

D: TRBD2
V: TRBV30
J: TRBJ2-3
size: NA
DNA: TGTGCCCTTCTAAGTGGGCTAGCGGGGACAGATACGCAGTATTTT
CDR3: CALLSGLAGTDTQYF

D: NA
V: TRBV28
J: TRBJ2-1
size: once
DNA: TGTGCCAGCAGGACTTACAGGGAGGGAATCCATGAGCAGTTCTTC
CDR3: CASRTYREGIHEQFF

D: NA
V: TRBV6-5
J: TRBJ1-1
size: once
DNA: TGTGCCAGCAGTTACGGCAGGGGCACTGAAGCTTTCTTT
CDR3: CASSYGRGTEAFF

D: TRBD2
V: TRBV29-1
J: TRBJ2-3
size: once
DNA: TGCAGCGTTGGGCGGGGGGGATACACAGATACGCAGTATTTT
CDR3: CSVGRGGYTDTQYF

D: NA
V: TRBV10-3
J: TRBJ2-2
size: NA
DNA: TGTGCCGCTCAAAGAACCGTGAACACCGGGGAGCTGTTTTTT
CDR3: CAAQRTVNTGELFF

D: TRBD1
V: TRBV6-5
J: TRBJ2-7
size: NA
DNA: TGTGCCAGCAAACCGGGACAGGCGTTCTACGAGCAGTACTTC
CDR3: CASKPGQAFYEQYF

D: TRBD1
V: TRBV30
J: TRBJ1-6
size: NA
DNA: TGTGCCTGGGGGACAGGGCATTCACCCCTCCACTTT
CDR3: CAWGTGHSPLHF

D: NA
V: TRBV11-2
J: TRBJ2-3
size: NA
DNA: TGTGCCAGCAGCTTATCGTTGGCAGATACGCAGTATTTT
CDR3: CASSLSLADTQYF

D: TRBD2
V: TRBV4-3
J: TRBJ2-1
size: NA
DNA: TGCGCCAGCAGCCAGGGGCGCGGGGGGGGTTATAATGAGCAGTTCTTC
CDR3: CASSQGRGGGYNEQFF

D: TRBD1
V: TRBV6-5
J: TRBJ2-7
size: NA
DNA: TGTGCCGCGACCTTACAGGGGGCAAATGCGGGCGAGCAGTACTTC
CDR3: CAATLQGANAGEQYF

D: NA
V: TRBV11-2
J: TRBJ2-2
size: few
DNA: TGTGCCAGCAGCGCAGACAGGCGAAACACCGGGGAGCTGTTTTTT
CDR3: CASSADRRNTGELFF

D: TRBD1
V: TRBV6-2/TRBV6-3
J: TRBJ1-5
size: once
DNA: TGTGCCAGCAGTAAGGACAGGATGGGAGCAGCCCAGCATTTT
CDR3: CASSKDRMGAAQHF

D: NA
V: TRBV5-5
J: TRBJ1-5
size: NA
DNA: TGTGCCAGCAGCCTAGGACAGTATCGGGATCAGCCCCAGCATTTT
CDR3: CASSLGQYRDQPQHF

D: TRBD2
V: TRBV7-9
J: TRBJ2-2
size: NA
DNA: TGTGTATGCAAGCGGGGGGCGAACACCGGGGAGCTGTTTTTT
CDR3: CVCKRGANTGELFF

D: NA
V: TRBV5-1
J: TRBJ2-2
size: few
DNA: TGCGCCAGCAGCACCTCCGGGTCCACCGGGGAGCTGTTTTTT
CDR3: CASSTSGSTGELFF

D: NA
V: TRBV7-2
J: TRBJ2-1
size: NA
DNA: TGTGCCAGCAGCCCTATCTTGAGTGTCGGCCAGTTCTTC
CDR3: CASSPILSVGQFF

D: NA
V: TRBV3-1/TRBV3-2
J: TRBJ1-1
size: NA
DNA: TGTGCCAGCAGCCTAGGGAAAGATTCGGGAGCTTTCTTT
CDR3: CASSLGKDSGAFF

D: NA
V: TRBV10-1
J: TRBJ2-1
size: NA
DNA: TGCGCCAGCAGTGAGTCGGTTAGGGGGGTCCGGTTCTTC
CDR3: CASSESVRGVRFF

D: NA
V: TRBV9
J: TRBJ2-7
size: NA
DNA: TGTGCCAGCAGCGTAGAAGGTAGTAGCTCCTACGAGCAGTACTTC
CDR3: CASSVEGSSSYEQYF

D: TRBD1
V: TRBV28
J: TRBJ1-2
size: NA
DNA: TGTGCCACCTTTCCTCGGGGGACAGGAGACTATGGCTACACCTTC
CDR3: CATFPRGTGDYGYTF

D: NA
V: TRBV7-3
J: TRBJ1-6
size: NA
DNA: TGTGCCAGCAGCCTACTTGGCCCTTCTTCACCCCTCCACTTT
CDR3: CASSLLGPSSPLHF

D: NA
V: TRBV6-2/TRBV6-3
J: TRBJ1-2
size: NA
DNA: TGTGCCAGCAGTTACGGTTCAGTGGATTTTTATGGCTACACCTTC
CDR3: CASSYGSVDFYGYTF

D: NA
V: TRBV12-3/TRBV12-4
J: TRBJ2-7
size: NA
DNA: TGTGCCAGCACCCCGCGGCGCGGATACGAGCAGTACTTC
CDR3: CASTPRRGYEQYF

D: NA
V: TRBV7-2
J: TRBJ2-7
size: NA
DNA: TGTGCCAGCAGCTTAAAGTGGCAGGGCTACGAGCAGTACTTC
CDR3: CASSLKWQGYEQYF

D: NA
V: TRBV5-1
J: TRBJ2-1
size: NA
DNA: TGCGCCAGCAGCTTGGAGGGAGGTGTTAACAATGAGCAGTTCTTC
CDR3: CASSLEGGVNNEQFF

D: NA
V: TRBV3-1/TRBV3-2
J: TRBJ1-4
size: once
DNA: TGTGCCAGCGCCAGTGGGGGGCTTGGGGAAAAACTGTTTTTT
CDR3: CASASGGLGEKLFF

D: NA
V: TRBV23-1
J: TRBJ2-1
size: NA
DNA: TGCGCCATCCAAGCCCTTGGGGATGAGCAGTTCTTC
CDR3: CAIQALGDEQFF

D: TRBD1
V: TRBV19
J: TRBJ2-7
size: NA
DNA: TGTGCCAGTAGTATAGATGGGGACAGCTCCTACGAGCAGTACTTC
CDR3: CASSIDGDSSYEQYF

D: NA
V: TRBV27
J: TRBJ2-7
size: NA
DNA: TGTGCCAGCAGTTTGGGCGACGAGCAGTACTTC
CDR3: CASSLGDEQYF

D: TRBD1
V: TRBV18
J: TRBJ2-3
size: NA
DNA: TGTGCCAGCTCACCCGGACAGGGAGGAGATACGCAGTATTTT
CDR3: CASSPGQGGDTQYF

D: TRBD2
V: TRBV28
J: TRBJ2-5
size: NA
DNA: TGTGCCAGGTGGGTTCTAGCGGCCCCCGAGACCCAGTACTTC
CDR3: CARWVLAAPETQYF

D: NA
V: TRBV11-2
J: TRBJ1-3
size: NA
DNA: TGTGCCAGCAGCTTAGCCCCGGGAGGCGCTGGAAACACCATATATTTT
CDR3: CASSLAPGGAGNTIYF

D: TRBD1
V: TRBV11-2
J: TRBJ1-2
size: NA
DNA: TGTGCCAGCAGCATCGGGACAGGGCCCTATGGCTACACCTTC
CDR3: CASSIGTGPYGYTF

D: TRBD1
V: TRBV4-2
J: TRBJ2-7
size: NA
DNA: TGTGCCAGCAGCCTCACCGGGACAGGGGGTTACGAGCAGTACTTC
CDR3: CASSLTGTGGYEQYF

D: NA
V: TRBV4-3
J: TRBJ2-7
size: once
DNA: TGCGCCAGCAGCCAAGATTGGCAGGCTACCTACGAGCAGTACTTC
CDR3: CASSQDWQATYEQYF

D: NA
V: TRBV18
J: TRBJ2-7
size: NA
DNA: TGTGCCAGCTCACCAGGGGCACCGAAGGGGATCTACGAGCAGTACTTC
CDR3: CASSPGAPKGIYEQYF

D: NA
V: TRBV7-2
J: TRBJ2-3
size: NA
DNA: TGTGCCAGCAGCTTAAATTTCGGGGATACGCAGTATTTT
CDR3: CASSLNFGDTQYF

D: TRBD2
V: TRBV6-2/TRBV6-3
J: TRBJ2-5
size: NA
DNA: TGTGCCAGCAGTTACAGCGGGGCCCCAAGGGAGACCCAGTACTTC
CDR3: CASSYSGAPRETQYF